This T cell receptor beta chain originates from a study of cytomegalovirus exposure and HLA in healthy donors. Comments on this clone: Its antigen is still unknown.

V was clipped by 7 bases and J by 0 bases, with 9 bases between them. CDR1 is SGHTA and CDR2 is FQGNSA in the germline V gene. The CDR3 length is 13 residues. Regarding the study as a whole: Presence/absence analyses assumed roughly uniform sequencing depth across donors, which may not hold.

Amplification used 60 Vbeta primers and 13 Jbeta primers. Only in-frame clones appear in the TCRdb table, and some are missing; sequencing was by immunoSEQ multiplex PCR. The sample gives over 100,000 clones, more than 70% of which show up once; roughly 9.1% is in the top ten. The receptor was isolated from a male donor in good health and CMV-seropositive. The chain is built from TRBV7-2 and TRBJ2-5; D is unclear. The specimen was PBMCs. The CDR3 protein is CASTGGYQETQYF. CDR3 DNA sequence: TGTGCCAGCACCGGCGGATACCAAGAGACCCAGTACTTC. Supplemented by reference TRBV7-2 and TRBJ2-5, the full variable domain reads GAGVSQSPSNKVTEKGKDVELRCDPISGHTALYWYRQSLGQGLEFLIYFQGNSAPDKSGLPSDRFSAERTGGSVSTLTIQRTQQEDSAVYLCASTGGYQETQYFGPGTRLLVL.